This is a list of T cell receptor beta chains from one sample in a study of persistence of HIV-infected CD4 T cells. Produced via immunoSEQ multiplex PCR; TCRdb's table is partial and in-frame only. The table lists about 40,000 clones, 70% to 90% of them singletons. No antigen has been identified for these receptors. Sequencing used cultured CD4+ T cells from PBMCs, obtained from a patient who received antiretroviral therapy. All receptors derive from an adult with HIV. The donor label of this sample is uncertain. Each CDR3 is given with its conserved first and last residue.

j_gene	v_gene	CDR3aa
TRBJ1-3	TRBV18	CASSPPGWNGIYF
TRBJ1-5	TRBV15	CATSRDRGYQPQHF
TRBJ2-1	TRBV6-5	CASSRGGLNEQFF
TRBJ2-3	TRBV7-3	CASSRGSPLTDTQYF
TRBJ1-1	TRBV20-1	CRVSMNTEAFF
TRBJ2-3	TRBV19	CASTPTSGGSTDTQYF
TRBJ1-4	TRBV7-2	CASSWGTGGFEKLFF
TRBJ1-1	TRBV5-8	CASPTEGFGEAFF
TRBJ2-1	TRBV3-1/TRBV3-2	CASSPPSGTYDEQFF
TRBJ1-4	TRBV19	CASSDSKNTKGNEKLFF
TRBJ1-1	TRBV3-1/TRBV3-2	CASSHTGRETEAFF
TRBJ1-4	TRBV6-5	CASSDRAREKLFF
TRBJ2-3	TRBV2	CASRLATDTQYF
TRBJ2-1	TRBV24-1	CATSVGTGGIDEQFF
TRBJ2-2	TRBV5-1	CASSLGVTGTGELFF
TRBJ1-2	TRBV7-9	CASSLVEGVGYGYTF
TRBJ2-2	TRBV19	CASSIVGTANTGELFF
TRBJ1-5	TRBV5-1	CASSLGGDPSNQPQHF
TRBJ1-1	TRBV3-1/TRBV3-2	CASSQATGYTEAFF
TRBJ1-4	TRBV7-2	CASSLGLGAIEKLFF
TRBJ1-4	TRBV20-1	CSASIRRRLFF
TRBJ2-7	TRBV6-1	CASSEAQRTEQYF
TRBJ2-3	TRBV25-1	CASSPRDGSRTDTQYF
TRBJ2-3	TRBV5-1	CASSLEGGATDTQYF
TRBJ2-7	TRBV27	CASWDRDEQYF
TRBJ1-2	TRBV12-2	CASLEGQGKVYGYTF
TRBJ1-2	TRBV18	CASSPRDSTPMGYTF
TRBJ1-5	TRBV10-2	CASRPGTGNQPQHF
TRBJ2-7	TRBV3-1/TRBV3-2	CASSQLAGGPYEQYF
TRBJ2-1	TRBV5-4	CASSSGHSSYNEQFF
TRBJ1-5	TRBV7-2	CASSLAWTGGKVNQPQHF
TRBJ2-2	TRBV5-1	CASSTGQENTGELFF
TRBJ2-1	TRBV10-3	CAISGRTNRSGYEQFF
TRBJ1-1	TRBV5-1	CASSSGTGQWNTEAFF
TRBJ2-1	TRBV19	CASKSEGTGVAQGHNEQFF
TRBJ2-7	TRBV5-4	CASSLGTGGYEQYF
TRBJ1-2	TRBV7-2	CASSRDRARRGYTF
TRBJ1-1	TRBV5-1	CASSLGGPNTEAFF
TRBJ2-2	TRBV19	CASSTLTGPNTGELFF
TRBJ2-5	TRBV24-1	CATSTGGTETQYF
TRBJ1-1	TRBV18	CASSPNTGPEAFF
TRBJ1-5	TRBV4-2	CASSQDRRVQPQHF
TRBJ1-2	TRBV3-1/TRBV3-2	CASSQGSLTDKSF
TRBJ1-3	TRBV16	CASSLHSGNTIYF
TRBJ1-1	TRBV2	CASSPRLGATEAFF
TRBJ2-6	TRBV5-1	CASSKGLADGANVLTF